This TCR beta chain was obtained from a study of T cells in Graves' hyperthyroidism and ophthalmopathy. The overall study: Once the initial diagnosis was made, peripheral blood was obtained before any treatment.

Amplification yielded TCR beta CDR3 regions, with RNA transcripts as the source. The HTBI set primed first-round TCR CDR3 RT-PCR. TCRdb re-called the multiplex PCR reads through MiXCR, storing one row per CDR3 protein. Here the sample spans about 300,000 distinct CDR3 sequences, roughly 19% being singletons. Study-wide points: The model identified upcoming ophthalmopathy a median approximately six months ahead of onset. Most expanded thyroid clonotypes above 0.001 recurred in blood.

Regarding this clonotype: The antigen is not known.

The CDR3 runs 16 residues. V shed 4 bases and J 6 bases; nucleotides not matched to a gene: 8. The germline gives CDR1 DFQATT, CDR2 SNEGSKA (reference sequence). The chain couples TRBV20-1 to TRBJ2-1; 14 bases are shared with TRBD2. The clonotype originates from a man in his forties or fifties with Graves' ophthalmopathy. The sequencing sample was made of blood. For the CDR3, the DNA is TGCAGTGCTAATCCGGGACTAGCGGGAGCGGTCAATGAGCAGTTCTTC. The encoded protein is CSANPGLAGAVNEQFF.